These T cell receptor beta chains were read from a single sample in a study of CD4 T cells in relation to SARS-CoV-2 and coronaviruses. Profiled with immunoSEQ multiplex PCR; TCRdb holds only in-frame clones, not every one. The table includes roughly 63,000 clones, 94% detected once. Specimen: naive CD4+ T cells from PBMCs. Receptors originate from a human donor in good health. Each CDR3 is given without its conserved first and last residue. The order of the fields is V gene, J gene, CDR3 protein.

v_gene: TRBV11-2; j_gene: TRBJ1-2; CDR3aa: ASSKSNYGYT
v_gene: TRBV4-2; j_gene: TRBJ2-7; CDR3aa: ASSQEATLQYEQY
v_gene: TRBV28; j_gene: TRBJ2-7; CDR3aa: ASNPGQASYEQY
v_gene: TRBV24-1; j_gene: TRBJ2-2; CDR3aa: VTSLLAGGLNTGELF
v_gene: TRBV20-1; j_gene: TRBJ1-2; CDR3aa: SASGGRLGYT
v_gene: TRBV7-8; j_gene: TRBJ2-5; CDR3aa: ASSLGSETQY
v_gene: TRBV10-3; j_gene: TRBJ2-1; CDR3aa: AIRDSYNEQF
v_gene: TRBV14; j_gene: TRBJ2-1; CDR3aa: ASSLGPTASSYNEQF
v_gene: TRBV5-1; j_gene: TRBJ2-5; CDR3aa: ASSLAFQETQY
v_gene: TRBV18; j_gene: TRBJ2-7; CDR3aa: ASSPDISYEQY
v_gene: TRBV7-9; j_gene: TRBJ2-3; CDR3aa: ASSLSSAPTDTQY
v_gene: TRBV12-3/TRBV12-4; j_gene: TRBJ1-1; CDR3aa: ASSPSLTPEAF
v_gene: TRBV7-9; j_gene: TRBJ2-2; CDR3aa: ASSFNRGPGTGELF
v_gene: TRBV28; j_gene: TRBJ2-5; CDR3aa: ASMAGKETQY
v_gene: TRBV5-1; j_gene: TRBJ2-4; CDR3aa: ASSPGTGRADIQY
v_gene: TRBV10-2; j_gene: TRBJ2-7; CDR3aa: ASSESLAMTLEQY
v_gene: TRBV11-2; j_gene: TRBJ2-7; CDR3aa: ASSFGGGLAGSYEQY